These T cell receptor beta chains were read from a single sample in a study of shared clonotypes between healthy human individuals. Profiled with immunoSEQ multiplex PCR; TCRdb holds only in-frame clones, not every one. The table includes some 1.1 million clones, 60% to 80% detected once. Input material: memory CD4+ T cells from PBMCs. The receptors shown here come from a man between 18 and 29 years old in good health. Some clones in this sample may be carry-over from other donors' samples. Each CDR3 is given with its conserved first and last residue.

cdr3_aa: CASSEKGLAGRADTQYF
v_call: TRBV6-1

cdr3_aa: CASSPLGISNQPQHF
v_call: TRBV28

cdr3_aa: CASSQSGRGGYGYTF
v_call: TRBV4-3

cdr3_aa: CASSPDSSNYGYTF
v_call: TRBV5-1

cdr3_aa: CASSLVRQGGETQYF
v_call: TRBV7-8

cdr3_aa: CASSPLTFSGANVLTF
v_call: TRBV28

cdr3_aa: CSVGGDSGANVLTF
v_call: TRBV29-1

cdr3_aa: CASSASGIYNEQFF
v_call: TRBV7-3

cdr3_aa: CSPWGGTGGLYNEQFF
v_call: TRBV29-1

cdr3_aa: CASSSGTGGPYEQYF
v_call: TRBV5-1

cdr3_aa: CASSLGRTNEQFF
v_call: TRBV11-2

cdr3_aa: CASRGIVGSYEQYF
v_call: TRBV11-2

cdr3_aa: CSVDNTDTQYF
v_call: TRBV29-1

cdr3_aa: CASSRTGVRTEAFF
v_call: TRBV6-5

cdr3_aa: CASSQDSFRAFLGSPLHF
v_call: TRBV4-2

cdr3_aa: CASSYLGGLADTQYF
v_call: TRBV7-2

cdr3_aa: CASSLGGQSYNEQFF
v_call: TRBV5-1

cdr3_aa: CARSLRQGYEQYF
v_call: TRBV5-3

cdr3_aa: CASSTVLYGYTF
v_call: TRBV11-3

cdr3_aa: CASSKPRPSASTYEQYF
v_call: TRBV21-1

cdr3_aa: CASSRTANTEAFF
v_call: TRBV4-3

cdr3_aa: CASRPPGQGIEKLFF
v_call: TRBV28

cdr3_aa: CASSVRATDGYTF
v_call: TRBV9

cdr3_aa: CASSFSVDTEAFF
v_call: TRBV11-3

cdr3_aa: CASSGAGGHGNTIYF
v_call: TRBV5-5

cdr3_aa: CASSSRFPGPGTEAFF
v_call: TRBV7-9

cdr3_aa: CASSAGRSGYGYTF
v_call: TRBV28

cdr3_aa: CASKLPLVTGELFF
v_call: TRBV2

cdr3_aa: CASGDRSSGNTIYF
v_call: TRBV10-2

cdr3_aa: CASSLGGTVDEQFF
v_call: TRBV11-3

cdr3_aa: CASSGLAGVHEQYF
v_call: TRBV10-2

cdr3_aa: CASSPKRTSIQETQYF
v_call: TRBV27

cdr3_aa: CASSEWGTVYGYTF
v_call: TRBV2